This T cell receptor (beta chain) was captured in a study of T cell changes during pregnancy in multiple sclerosis. Repertoires were generated with immunoSEQ multiplex PCR, while TCRdb's copy carries only in-frame clones and drops some. The table lists roughly 100,000 clones, roughly 89% of them singletons. This specimen was peripheral blood, taken after pregnancy. This sequence originates from a female donor in good health, enrolled as a control in a pregnancy study.

CDR3 coding DNA: TGTGCCAGCAGCGTAGGTGGCGGGGGGGCTGCGGAGACCCAGTACTTC. Protein sequence: CASSVGGGGAAETQYF. The chain is built from TRBV9 and TRBJ2-5; 9 nucleotides agree with TRBD2. Losses at the gene ends were 0 bases for V and 5 bases for J; bases not matched to a gene: 8. The CDR3 is 16 amino acids. Germline lookup yields CDR1 SGDLS and CDR2 YYNGEE.